A single sample gave rise to the 19 T cell receptor beta chains below, sequenced in a study of blood T cells in healthy people across ages. With a J-beta primer mix and a sample-barcoded 5' primer, a second PCR ran roughly 6 to 11 cycles. TCRdb analysed the 5' RACE reads with MiXCR anew, one entry per CDR3 protein. The table records roughly 700,000 distinct CDR3 sequences, 49% of them present only once. The sample taken for sequencing was blood. The origin of the receptors is a woman aged 55-69 years in good health.

This clonotype was seen more than once but under ten times. This sequence joins TRBV15 and TRBJ2-4; D not certain. CDR3 size: 15 residues. V was pared by 0 bases and J by 0 bases, with 6 bases between. Germline V gene data show CDR1 as LNHNV and CDR2 as YYDKDF (reference sequence). This chain's CDR3 is CATSRDRLAKNIQYF. As DNA, the CDR3 is TGTGCCACCAGCAGAGATCGGCTAGCCAAAAACATTCAGTACTTC.

This clonotype has more than one count but fewer than ten. V is TRBV9 and J is TRBJ2-3; TRBD2 matches 13 bases. The trim removed 4 bases at V and 3 bases at J, leaving 8 bases unmatched. The CDR3 consists of 17 residues. Germline CDR1 and CDR2: SGDLS and YYNGEE. This CDR3 reads CASSPRTSGSLTDTQYF. CDR3 sequence (DNA): TGTGCCAGCAGCCCCCGGACTAGCGGGAGCTTGACAGATACGCAGTATTTT.

This chain links TRBV4-2 with TRBJ2-3; D not resolved. The V end was cut by 6 bases, the J end by 0 bases, with 13 bases between. The length of the CDR3 is 15 residues. Germline lookup yields CDR1 LGHNA and CDR2 YNFKEQ. Here the CDR3 DNA reads TGTGCCAGCAGACCCACTGGTACTAGCACAGATACGCAGTATTTT. Its translation: CASRPTGTSTDTQYF.

The V call is TRBV5-1, the J call TRBJ1-1, with TRBD1 as a possible D gene (5 bases). Germline CDR1 SGHRS, CDR2 YFSETQ. The CDR3 is 14 residues long. The V end was cut by 0 bases, the J end by 5 bases, with 11 bases between. CDR3 protein: CASSLVGDWTEAFF. The CDR3 coding sequence is TGCGCCAGCAGCTTGGTAGGGGATTGGACTGAAGCTTTCTTT.

In this sample, this clonotype turned up once. The chain carries TRBV27 and TRBJ1-6; no clear D gene. The CDR3 totals 15 residues. In germline, CDR1 is MNHEY, CDR2 SMNVEV (reference sequence). The ends were cut back, 8 bases at V and 4 bases at J, with 15 bases in the middle. The CDR3 DNA sequence: TGTGCCAGCTCTACCTCTGGGGATTATAATTCACCCCTCCACTTT. Translating gives CASSTSGDYNSPLHF.

The chain links TRBV12-3 or TRBV12-4 to TRBJ2-2, with TRBD2 matching 7 bases. This CDR3 has 16 residues. Germline trimming cut 5 bases from V and 0 bases from J; bases unmatched to any gene: 6. The CDR3 DNA sequence: TGTGCCAGCAGTCGCCCTAGCGGCTCGAACACCGGGGAGCTGTTTTTT. Encoded protein: CASSRPSGSNTGELFF.

This clonotype has just a few counts. V usage is TRBV20-1 and J usage is TRBJ2-3; possibly TRBD2 for D (5 bases). The V and J ends lost 4 bases and 5 bases respectively, with 13 bases between them. The CDR3 consists of 13 residues. Germline V gene data show CDR1 as DFQATT and CDR2 as SNEGSKA (reference sequence). The CDR3 is CSANDYLGDTQYF. The CDR3, as DNA: TGCAGTGCTAACGACTACCTGGGAGATACGCAGTATTTT.

This clonotype has a handful of counts. The chain combines TRBV20-1 with TRBJ2-3; 10 positions match TRBD2. The CDR3 runs to 16 residues. The V gene's germline CDR1 is DFQATT and CDR2 SNEGSKA (reference sequence). V gave up 4 bases and J gave up 3 bases; unmatched junction bases: 10. CDR3 nucleotide sequence: TGCAGTGCTATATCACAGACTAGCGGGCGAACAGATACGCAGTATTTT. Protein sequence: CSAISQTSGRTDTQYF.

This clonotype showed up just a few times. The chain links TRBV29-1 to TRBJ2-1, with 9 bases that match TRBD2. Trimming cost V 7 bases and J 3 bases; bases outside gene matches: 7. This CDR3 has 14 residues. Germline loops: CDR1 SQVTM, CDR2 ANQGSEA. The CDR3 bases are TGCAGCGCCGGAGATAGCGGGGGCTACAATGAGCAGTTCTTC. This gives the protein CSAGDSGGYNEQFF.

This chain connects TRBV10-3 to TRBJ1-1, with 9 bases aligning to TRBD1. V shed 6 bases, J shed 4 bases, and the junction held 9 bases outside the gene matches. The CDR3 spans 15 residues. Germline V gives CDR1 ENHRY, CDR2 SYGVKD. CDR3 coding DNA: TGTGCCATCAGCGAATCGGACAGGGGCAGCACTGAAGCTTTCTTT. This gives the protein CAISESDRGSTEAFF.

This clonotype came up a few times. J is TRBJ2-7 and V is TRBV27; weak D call: TRBD2 (5 bases). This CDR3 comprises 14 residues. CDR1 and CDR2 from the germline V gene are MNHEY and SMNVEV (reference sequence). Trimming took off 2 bases at V and 5 bases at J, with 13 bases between the two ends. DNA for the CDR3: TGTGCCAGCAGTTTAACGGGAACCAGCGACGAGCAGTACTTC. Translated, it gives CASSLTGTSDEQYF.

The chain has TRBV11-2 and TRBJ2-7; D not resolved. In germline, CDR1 is SGHAT, CDR2 FQNNGV. V dropped 4 bases and J dropped 4 bases, with 14 bases sitting between them. This CDR3 has 14 amino acids. CDR3 region: CASSSVVKRYEQYF. The CDR3 nucleotides read TGTGCCAGCAGCTCAGTCGTAAAACGGTACGAGCAGTACTTC.

As DNA, the CDR3 is TGTGCCTGGATGCGGGCCGGGGCCAACGTCCTGACTTTC. Translating it yields CAWMRAGANVLTF. The chain recombines TRBV30 with TRBJ2-6, with TRBD2 as a possible D gene (5 bases). V was trimmed by 4 bases and J by 4 bases, leaving 8 bases between them. Germline CDR1 is GTSNPN and CDR2 is SVGIG (reference sequence). The CDR3 totals 13 residues. Full variable domain (rest looked up from reference TRBV30 and TRBJ2-6): SQTIHQWPATLVQPVGSPLSLECTVEGTSNPNLYWYRQAAGRGLQLLFYSVGIGQISSEVPQNLSASRPQDRQFILSSKKLLLSDSGFYLCAWMRAGANVLTFGAGSRLTVL.

The chain combines TRBV20-1 with TRBJ1-3; 8 nucleotides line up with TRBD1. Per the germline V gene, CDR1 is DFQATT and CDR2 is SNEGSKA (reference sequence). J lost 0 bases, V lost 6 bases, and 4 bases had no gene match. The CDR3 covers 14 residues. The CDR3 DNA is TGCAGTGCCCGACAGGGGAGCTCTGGAAACACCATATATTTT. It is translated as CSARQGSSGNTIYF.

This clonotype was detected a few times. The genes are TRBV5-1 and TRBJ2-5; TRBD2 might be the D (6 bases). From germline, CDR1 is SGHRS and CDR2 YFSETQ. The CDR3 runs to 15 residues. With 3 bases removed from V and 4 bases from J, the gap between germline ends came to 16 bases. The CDR3 reads CASSSDGTLGETQYF. The DNA of the CDR3 is TGCGCCAGCAGCTCGGACGGGACTCTTGGAGAGACCCAGTACTTC.

V and J are TRBV11-2 and TRBJ2-7; D might be TRBD2 (6 bases). This CDR3 is 15 amino acids long. Germline lookup yields CDR1 SGHAT and CDR2 FQNNGV. V lost 5 bases and J lost 0, with 14 bases in between. DNA for the CDR3: TGTGCCAGCAGCACGGGACTTACTAGCTCCTACGAGCAGTACTTC. The encoded protein is CASSTGLTSSYEQYF.

V is TRBV28 and J is TRBJ2-4; perhaps TRBD2 as D (5 bases). The V and J ends lost 10 bases and 8 bases respectively, with 18 bases between them. The CDR3 has 13 amino acids. Germline V CDR1 and CDR2: MDHEN, SYDVKM. The CDR3 DNA is TGTGCCACCTCGGATCCACTGCGGGACATTCAGTACTTC. It specifies CATSDPLRDIQYF.

For the CDR3, the DNA is TGTGCCAGCAGAGACGGGACAGAAACTTCACCCCTCCACTTT. Amino acids: CASRDGTETSPLHF. The chain combines TRBV2 with TRBJ1-6, with 7 nucleotides matching TRBD1. The CDR3 spans 14 residues. Germline values: CDR1 SNHLY, CDR2 FYNNEI. V dropped 6 bases and J dropped 9; count of bases not matched to a gene: 8.

The sample holds a few counts of this clonotype. The J gene is TRBJ2-3, the V gene TRBV27; maybe TRBD2 (6 bases). V was trimmed by 8 bases and J by 4 bases, leaving 19 bases between them. Germline V gene lookup returns CDR1 MNHEY and CDR2 SMNVEV (reference sequence). CDR3 length equals 15 residues. The CDR3 nucleotides are TGTGCCAGCCGGTTAGGAGGAGGGTGGCCAGATACGCAGTATTTT. This sequence encodes CASRLGGGWPDTQYF.